The 6 T cell receptor beta chains in this list originate from one sample, sequenced in a study of shared clonotypes between healthy human individuals. Libraries were prepared by immunoSEQ multiplex PCR; TCRdb keeps only in-frame clonotypes and omits some of them. This table holds about 960,000 clones, 70% to 85% found once. Sequencing was carried out using memory CD4+ T cells sorted from blood. Specified subset: CD45RA-negative fraction. Receptors were obtained from a young man in good health.

This chain connects TRBV5-6 to TRBJ2-7; 8 nucleotides match TRBD2. The CDR3 contains 17 residues. V was clipped by 1 base and J by 5 bases; unmatched bases: 14. Germline values: CDR1 SGHDT, CDR2 YYEEEE. CDR3 region: CASSLPSKAGVVDEQYF. In nucleotides, the CDR3 is TGTGCCAGCAGCTTGCCCTCCAAAGCGGGGGTCGTAGACGAGCAGTACTTC.

This chain uses TRBV2 with TRBJ2-2; D is perhaps TRBD2 (6 bases). Between the trimmed V and J ends, which lost 5 bases and 3 bases, there was a span of 13 bases. Looked up from germline, CDR1 is SNHLY and CDR2 is FYNNEI. CDR3 length: 15 residues. The CDR3 reads CASSRTTLDTGELFF. The CDR3 DNA reads TGTGCCAGCAGTCGGACTACCCTGGACACCGGGGAGCTGTTTTTT.

To note about this clone: Within the sample, other DNA sequences also encode this same CDR3. The gene calls are TRBV6-5 and TRBJ2-7, with D tentatively TRBD1 (5 bases). This CDR3 has 14 amino acids. Germline assignment: CDR1 MNHEY and CDR2 SVGAGI. The ends were cut back, 4 bases at V and 1 base at J, with 11 bases in the middle. This chain's CDR3 is CASSLAGSSYEQYF. The CDR3 DNA is TGTGCCAGCAGTTTAGCAGGGTCGTCCTACGAGCAGTACTTC.

A single count supports this clone. The chain links TRBV10-2 to TRBJ2-7, with 7 nucleotides matching TRBD2. The germline V gene has CDR1 WSHSY and CDR2 SAAADI. The CDR3 is made up of 14 amino acids. The V segment lost 7 bases and the J segment 3 bases; nucleotides outside the gene matches: 9. As DNA, the CDR3 is TGCGCCAGCAAAGAACCTAGCGGCATCTACGAGCAGTACTTC. It codes for CASKEPSGIYEQYF.

The rearrangement links TRBV12-1 to TRBJ2-7; whether TRBD1, the table's D call, matches the DNA was not checked. TRBV12-1 is tagged as a pseudogene. This CDR3 is built from 14 residues. The CDR3 spells CASSLGTGPYEQYF. DNA for the CDR3: TGTGCCAGCAGCCTAGGGACAGGCCCCTACGAGCAGTACTTC.

The chain joins TRBV27 to TRBJ2-1; 13 bases map to TRBD2. CDR1 MNHEY and CDR2 SMNVEV come from the germline V gene (reference sequence). V lost 4 bases to trimming and J lost 9 bases; unmatched junction nucleotides: 6. The CDR3 has 15 amino acids. The CDR3 sequence: CASSSGLAGAIEQFF. CDR3 DNA: TGTGCCAGCAGTTCCGGACTAGCGGGAGCTATTGAGCAGTTCTTC.